The following is a TCR beta chain sequence with its context. The PCR was carried out with 60 Vbeta primers and 13 Jbeta primers. This table comes from immunoSEQ multiplex PCR, and its TCRdb copy is limited to in-frame clones, with some not included. This table has roughly 130,000 clones, 75% to 85% appearing once. After removal of 4 bases from V and 6 bases from J, the junction contained 4 bases not matched to a gene. This CDR3 has 14 amino acids. From germline, CDR1 is SGHAT and CDR2 FQNNGV. The data stem from a study of cytomegalovirus exposure and HLA in healthy donors. Specimen: PBMCs. The V gene is TRBV11-2, the J gene TRBJ2-7; the match to TRBD2 covers 12 bases. The sequence was obtained from a male donor in good health and CMV-seronegative. The CDR3 loop is CASSSLTSGGEQYF. The CDR3 nucleotides read TGTGCCAGCAGCTCCCTGACTAGCGGGGGCGAGCAGTACTTC.